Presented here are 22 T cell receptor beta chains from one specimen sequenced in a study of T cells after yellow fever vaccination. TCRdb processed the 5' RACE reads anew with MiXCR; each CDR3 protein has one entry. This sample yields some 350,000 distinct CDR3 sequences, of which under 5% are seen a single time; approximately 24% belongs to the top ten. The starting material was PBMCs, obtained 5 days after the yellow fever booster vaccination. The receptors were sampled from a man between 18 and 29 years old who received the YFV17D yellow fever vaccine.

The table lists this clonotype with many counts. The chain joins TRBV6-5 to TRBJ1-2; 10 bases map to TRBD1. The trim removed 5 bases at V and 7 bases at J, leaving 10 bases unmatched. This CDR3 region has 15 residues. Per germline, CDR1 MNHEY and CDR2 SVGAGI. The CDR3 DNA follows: TGTGCCAGCAGTCTCCGGGCGACAGGGGGCCTTGGCTACACCTTC. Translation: CASSLRATGGLGYTF.

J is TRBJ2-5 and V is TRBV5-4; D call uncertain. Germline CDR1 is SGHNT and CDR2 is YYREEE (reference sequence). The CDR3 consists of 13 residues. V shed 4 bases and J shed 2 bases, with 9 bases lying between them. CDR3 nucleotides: TGTGCCAGCAGCCGGACGGCTCAAGAGACCCAGTACTTC. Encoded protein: CASSRTAQETQYF. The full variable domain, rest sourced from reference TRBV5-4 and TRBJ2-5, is ETGVTQSPTHLIKTRGQQVTLRCSSQSGHNTVSWYQQALGQGPQFIFQYYREEENGRGNFPPRFSGLQFPNYSSELNVNALELDDSALYLCASSRTAQETQYFGPGTRLLVL.

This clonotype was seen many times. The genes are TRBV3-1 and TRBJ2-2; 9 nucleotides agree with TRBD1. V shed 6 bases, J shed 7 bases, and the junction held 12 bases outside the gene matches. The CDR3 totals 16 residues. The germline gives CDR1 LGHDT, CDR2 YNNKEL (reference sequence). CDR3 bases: TGTGCCAGCAGTCCCCCGGGACAGGGTTCCGGCGGGGAGCTGTTTTTT. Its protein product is CASSPPGQGSGGELFF.

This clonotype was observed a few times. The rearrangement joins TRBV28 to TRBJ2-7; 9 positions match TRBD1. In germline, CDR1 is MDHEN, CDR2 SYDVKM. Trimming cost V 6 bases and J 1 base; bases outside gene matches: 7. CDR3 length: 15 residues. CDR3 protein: CASSPGGQGSYEQYV. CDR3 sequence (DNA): TGTGCCAGCAGCCCGGGGGGACAGGGATCCTACGAGCAGTACGTC.

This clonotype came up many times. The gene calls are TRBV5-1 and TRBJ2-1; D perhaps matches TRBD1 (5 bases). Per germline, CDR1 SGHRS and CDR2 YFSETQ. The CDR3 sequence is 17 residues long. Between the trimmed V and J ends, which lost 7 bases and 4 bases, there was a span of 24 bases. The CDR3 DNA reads TGCGCCAGCTCCTTGGGCCAGGGTTCGAGTTCGTACAATGAGCAGTTCTTC. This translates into CASSLGQGSSSYNEQFF. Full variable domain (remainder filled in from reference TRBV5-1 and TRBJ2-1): KAGVTQTPRYLIKTRGQQVTLSCSPISGHRSVSWYQQTPGQGLQFLFEYFSETQRNKGNFPGRFSGRQFSNSRSEMNVSTLELGDSALYLCASSLGQGSSSYNEQFFGPGTRLTVL.

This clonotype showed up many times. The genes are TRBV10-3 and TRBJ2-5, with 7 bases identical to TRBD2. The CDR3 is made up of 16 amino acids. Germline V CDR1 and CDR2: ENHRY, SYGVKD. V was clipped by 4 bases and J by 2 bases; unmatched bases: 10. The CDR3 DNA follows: TGTGCCATCAGTGGTACCACGGGGGGACGACAAGAGACCCAGTACTTC. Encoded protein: CAISGTTGGRQETQYF.

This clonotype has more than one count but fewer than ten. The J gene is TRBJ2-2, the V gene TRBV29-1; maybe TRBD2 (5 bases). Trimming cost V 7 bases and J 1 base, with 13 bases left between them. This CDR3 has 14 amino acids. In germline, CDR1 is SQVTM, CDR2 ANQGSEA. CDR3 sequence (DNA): TGCAGCGGTGCCGTGACTAAGAACACCGGGGAGCTGTTTTTT. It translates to CSGAVTKNTGELFF.

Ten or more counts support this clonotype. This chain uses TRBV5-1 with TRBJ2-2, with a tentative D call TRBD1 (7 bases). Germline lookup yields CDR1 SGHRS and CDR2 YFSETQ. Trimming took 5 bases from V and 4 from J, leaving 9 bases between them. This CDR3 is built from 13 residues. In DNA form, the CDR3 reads TGCGCCAGCAGGCAGGGGGGCACCGGGGAGCTGTTTTTT. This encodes CASRQGGTGELFF.

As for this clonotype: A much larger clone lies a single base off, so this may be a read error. The CDR3 DNA reads TGTGCCAGCACCCGAGGGGAGCAAGTGACCCAGTACTTC. Its protein is CASTRGEQVTQYF. The chain combines TRBV6-5 with TRBJ2-5; D is tentatively TRBD1 or TRBD2 (5 bases each). Germline V gene data show CDR1 as MNHEY and CDR2 as SVGAGI. The CDR3 has 13 amino acids.

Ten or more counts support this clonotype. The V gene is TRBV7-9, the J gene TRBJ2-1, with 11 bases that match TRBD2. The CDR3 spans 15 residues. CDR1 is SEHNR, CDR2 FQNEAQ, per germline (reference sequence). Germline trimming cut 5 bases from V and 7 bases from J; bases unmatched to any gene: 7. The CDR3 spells CASSPLSGGANEQFF. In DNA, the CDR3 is TGTGCCAGCAGCCCACTTAGCGGGGGGGCTAATGAGCAGTTCTTC.

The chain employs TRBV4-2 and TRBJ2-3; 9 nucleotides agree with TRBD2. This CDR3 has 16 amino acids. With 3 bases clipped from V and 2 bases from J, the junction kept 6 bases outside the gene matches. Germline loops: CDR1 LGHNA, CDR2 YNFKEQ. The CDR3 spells CASSQVSGGYTDTQYF. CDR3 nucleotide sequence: TGTGCCAGCAGCCAGGTTAGCGGGGGATACACAGATACGCAGTATTTT.

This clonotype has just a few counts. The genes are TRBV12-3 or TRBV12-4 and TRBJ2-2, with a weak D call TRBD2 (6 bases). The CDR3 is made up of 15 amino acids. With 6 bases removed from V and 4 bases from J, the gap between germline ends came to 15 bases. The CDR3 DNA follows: TGTGCCAGCAGCCTTTGGAGGGCGGGCACCGGGGAGCTGTTTTTT. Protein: CASSLWRAGTGELFF.

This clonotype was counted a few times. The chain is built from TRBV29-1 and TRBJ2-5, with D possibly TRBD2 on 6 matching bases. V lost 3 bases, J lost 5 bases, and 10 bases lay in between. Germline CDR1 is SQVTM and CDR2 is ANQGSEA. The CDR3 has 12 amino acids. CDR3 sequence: CSVEEGAETQYF. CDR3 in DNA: TGCAGCGTTGAGGAGGGCGCGGAGACCCAGTACTTC.

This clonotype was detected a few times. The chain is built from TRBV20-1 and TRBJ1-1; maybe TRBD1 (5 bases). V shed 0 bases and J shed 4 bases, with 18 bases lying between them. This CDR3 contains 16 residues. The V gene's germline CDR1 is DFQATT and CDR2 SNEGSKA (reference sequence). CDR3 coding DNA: TGCAGTGCTAGAGATCTCTTTCAGGGATTGGGCACTGAAGCTTTCTTT. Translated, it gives CSARDLFQGLGTEAFF.

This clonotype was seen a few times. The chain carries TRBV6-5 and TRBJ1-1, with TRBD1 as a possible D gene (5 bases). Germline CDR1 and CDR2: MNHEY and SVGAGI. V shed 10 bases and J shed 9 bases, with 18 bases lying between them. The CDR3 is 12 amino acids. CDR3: CATRGTASKAFF. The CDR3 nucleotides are TGTGCCACCCGTGGGACTGCGAGTAAAGCTTTCTTT.

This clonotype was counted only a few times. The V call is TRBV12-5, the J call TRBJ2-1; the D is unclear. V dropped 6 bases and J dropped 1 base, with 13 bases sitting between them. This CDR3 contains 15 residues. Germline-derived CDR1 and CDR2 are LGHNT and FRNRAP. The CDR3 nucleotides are TGTGCTAGTGGCCCCCCTGGACGATCCTACAATGAGCAGTTCTTC. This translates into CASGPPGRSYNEQFF.

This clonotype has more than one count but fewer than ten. The CDR3 here is CASSLSMRGRGLSPYNEQFF. The DNA of the CDR3 is TGTGCCAGCAGCTTAAGTATGAGAGGGAGGGGACTATCCCCCTACAATGAGCAGTTCTTC. V gene TRBV7-6 combines with J gene TRBJ2-1; TRBD2 matches 7 bases. This CDR3 is built from 20 residues. The J segment lost 2 bases and the V segment lost 2 bases, leaving 18 bases of the junction unmatched. Germline CDR1 SGHVS, CDR2 FNYEAQ. The variable domain in full, with the rest retrieved from reference TRBV7-6 and TRBJ2-1, is GAGVSQSPRYKVTKRGQDVALRCDPISGHVSLYWYRQALGQGPEFLTYFNYEAQQDKSGLPNDRFSAERPEGSISTLTIQRTEQRDSAMYRCASSLSMRGRGLSPYNEQFFGPGTRLTVL.

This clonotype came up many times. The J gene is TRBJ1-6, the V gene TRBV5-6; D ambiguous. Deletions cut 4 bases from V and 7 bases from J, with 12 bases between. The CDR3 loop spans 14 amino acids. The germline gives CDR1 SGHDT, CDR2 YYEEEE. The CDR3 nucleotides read TGTGCCAGCAGCACCCCCGGCAGGAATTCACCCCTCCACTTT. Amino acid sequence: CASSTPGRNSPLHF.

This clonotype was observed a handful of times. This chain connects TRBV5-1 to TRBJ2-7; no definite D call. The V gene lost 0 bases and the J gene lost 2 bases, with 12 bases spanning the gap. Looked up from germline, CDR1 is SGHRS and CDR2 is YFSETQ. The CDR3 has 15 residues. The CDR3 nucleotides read TGCGCCAGCAGCTTGGCCATGGGCCAACCCTACGAGCAGTACTTC. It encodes CASSLAMGQPYEQYF. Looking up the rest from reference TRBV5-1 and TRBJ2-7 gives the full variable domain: KAGVTQTPRYLIKTRGQQVTLSCSPISGHRSVSWYQQTPGQGLQFLFEYFSETQRNKGNFPGRFSGRQFSNSRSEMNVSTLELGDSALYLCASSLAMGQPYEQYFGPGTRLTVT.

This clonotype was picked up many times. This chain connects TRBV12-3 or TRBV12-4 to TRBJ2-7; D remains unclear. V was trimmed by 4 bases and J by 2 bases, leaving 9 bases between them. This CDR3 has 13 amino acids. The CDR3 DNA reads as TGTGCCAGCAGTTATGGTGCACCCTACGAGCAGTACTTC. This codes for CASSYGAPYEQYF.

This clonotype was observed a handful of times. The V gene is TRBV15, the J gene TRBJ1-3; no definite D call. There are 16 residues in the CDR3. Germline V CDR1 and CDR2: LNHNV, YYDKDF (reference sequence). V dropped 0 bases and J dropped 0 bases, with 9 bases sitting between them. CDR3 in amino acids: CATSRDRVYSGNTIYF. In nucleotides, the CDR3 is TGTGCCACCAGCAGAGATAGGGTCTACTCTGGAAACACCATATATTTT.

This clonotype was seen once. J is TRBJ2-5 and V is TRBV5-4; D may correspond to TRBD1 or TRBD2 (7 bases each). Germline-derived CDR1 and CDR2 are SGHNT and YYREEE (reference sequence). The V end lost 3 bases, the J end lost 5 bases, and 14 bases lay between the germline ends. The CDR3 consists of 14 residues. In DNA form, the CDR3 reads TGTGCCAGCAGCTGGCAGGGGGGGCGGGAGACCCAGTACTTC. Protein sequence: CASSWQGGRETQYF.